The TCR beta chain under discussion was sequenced for a study of T cell responses to AZD1222 COVID-19 vaccine. Study-level information: Second-dose intervals of approximately 4 or approximately 12 weeks were pooled.

TCRdb keeps only in-frame clones here, not all; method: immunoSEQ multiplex PCR. Among over 150,000 clones listed, 90% were seen once. Germline CDR1 reads LGHDT; CDR2 reads YNNKEL (reference sequence). The CDR3 is made up of 15 amino acids. V was pared by 3 bases and J by 1 base, with 9 bases between. The sample consisted of peripheral blood, taken on day 0 of AZD1222 vaccination. The receptor comes from an adult in good health. The chain joins TRBV3-1 (or the pseudogene TRBV3-2) to TRBJ2-2; no reliable D call. In DNA form, the CDR3 reads TGTGCCAGCAGCCACTGGGCCTTGAACACCGGGGAGCTGTTTTTT. It codes for CASSHWALNTGELFF.